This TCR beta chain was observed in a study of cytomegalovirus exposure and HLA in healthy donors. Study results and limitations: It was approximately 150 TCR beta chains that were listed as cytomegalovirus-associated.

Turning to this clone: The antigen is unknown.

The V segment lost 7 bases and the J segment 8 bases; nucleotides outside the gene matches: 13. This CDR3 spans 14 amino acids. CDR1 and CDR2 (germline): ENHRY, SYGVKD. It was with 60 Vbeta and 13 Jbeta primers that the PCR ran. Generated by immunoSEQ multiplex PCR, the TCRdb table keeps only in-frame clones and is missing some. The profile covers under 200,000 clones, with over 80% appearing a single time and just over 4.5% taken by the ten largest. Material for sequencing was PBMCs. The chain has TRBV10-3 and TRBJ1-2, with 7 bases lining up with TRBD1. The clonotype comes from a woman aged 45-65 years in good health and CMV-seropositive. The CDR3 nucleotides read TGTGCCATCACTCCTCAGACAGGGTCCAGAGGCTACACCTTC. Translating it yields CAITPQTGSRGYTF.